This T cell receptor (beta chain) stems from a study of T cell changes during pregnancy in multiple sclerosis. Germline CDR1 is LGHNA and CDR2 is YSLEER. The CDR3 consists of 16 residues. The V and J ends lost 4 bases and 0 bases, in that order; junction bases with no gene match: 3. Clones were sequenced by immunoSEQ multiplex PCR, and TCRdb holds only the in-frame ones, with some missing. The table has tens of thousands of clones, around 91% seen once. The V and J genes are TRBV4-3 and TRBJ2-6; 7 nucleotides match TRBD1. The sample consisted of CD8+ T cells from peripheral blood mononuclear cells, taken in the second trimester of pregnancy. This receptor was obtained from a female donor with multiple sclerosis, enrolled in a pregnancy study. The chain's CDR3 is CASSRDSNSGANVLTF. The CDR3 coding sequence is TGCGCCAGCAGCCGGGACAGTAACTCTGGGGCCAACGTCCTGACTTTC.